This note documents a single TCR beta chain sequence. The sample is drawn from a study of PD-L1 blockade in urothelial cancer. TCRdb's table, derived via immunoSEQ multiplex PCR, lists solely in-frame clones and lacks some. The sample includes around 40,000 clones, more than 85% of them seen just once. V was cut by 5 bases and J by 0 bases, with 18 bases left in between. The CDR3 totals 17 residues. CDR1 SGHTA and CDR2 FQGNSA come from the germline V gene. This specimen consisted of PBMCs, obtained around atezolizumab (anti-PD-L1) treatment. The genes are TRBV7-2 and TRBJ2-3; a weak D match, TRBD2 (6 bases). This receptor was obtained from a man in his 60s with urothelial cancer. CDR3 DNA: TGTGCCAGCAGCCTGAGGAGGGAGGAACCTAGCACAGATACGCAGTATTTT. Translation: CASSLRREEPSTDTQYF.